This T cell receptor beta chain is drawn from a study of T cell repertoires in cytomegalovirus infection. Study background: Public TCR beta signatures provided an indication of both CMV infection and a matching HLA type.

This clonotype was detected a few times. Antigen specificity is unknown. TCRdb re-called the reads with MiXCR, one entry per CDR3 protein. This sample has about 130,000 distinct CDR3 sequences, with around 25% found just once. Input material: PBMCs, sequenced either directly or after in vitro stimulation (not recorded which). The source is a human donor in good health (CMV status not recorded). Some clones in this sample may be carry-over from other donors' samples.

The CDR3 DNA follows: TGTGCCAGTGCGGGGTCACGCCCTAGCAATCAGCCCCAGCATTTT. Translation gives CASAGSRPSNQPQHF. The V gene is TRBV19, the J gene TRBJ1-5, with D uncertain. From germline, CDR1 is LNHDA and CDR2 SQIVND (reference sequence). This CDR3 is built from 15 residues. V dropped 8 bases and J dropped 0 bases, with 14 bases sitting between them.